The 9 T cell receptor beta chains below all came from one sample that was sequenced in a study of blood T cell repertoires in COVID-19. Sequenced by immunoSEQ multiplex PCR; TCRdb stores in-frame clones only, minus some. The sample lists under 350,000 clones; 83% were seen once. Input material: peripheral blood. These receptors were taken from a man aged 55 to 70 who had recovered from COVID-19.

The chain combines TRBV24-1 with TRBJ1-1, with 9 bases aligning to TRBD1. The trim removed 12 bases at V and 1 base at J, leaving 8 bases unmatched. The CDR3 covers 14 residues. CDR1 and CDR2 from the germline V gene are KGHDR and SFDVKD. CDR3 loop: CASQPGQGNTEAFF. The DNA for the CDR3 is TGTGCCTCCCAACCGGGACAGGGGAACACTGAAGCTTTCTTT.

The chain recombines TRBV5-6 with TRBJ1-1, with 10 bases lining up with TRBD1. The CDR3 has 15 residues. V lost 3 bases and J lost 1; bases outside the gene matches: 3. Germline V gene sequence: CDR1 SGHDT, CDR2 YYEEEE. The CDR3 DNA reads as TGTGCCAGCAGCTGGGACAGGGGAGCGAACACTGAAGCTTTCTTT. Amino acids: CASSWDRGANTEAFF.

This rearrangement joins TRBV28 to TRBJ2-1; TRBD1 matches 8 bases. This CDR3 has 14 residues. V trimming: 8 bases; J trimming: 7 bases; junction bases outside the gene matches: 10. From germline, CDR1 is MDHEN and CDR2 SYDVKM. CDR3 sequence (DNA): TGTGCCAGCCGGTACAGGGGGTTCGGTAATGAGCAGTTCTTC. It encodes CASRYRGFGNEQFF.

V and J are TRBV7-3 and TRBJ2-3; D gene unclear. V was clipped by 5 bases and J by 1 base, with 7 bases between them. The CDR3 consists of 13 residues. The germline gives CDR1 SGHTA, CDR2 FQGTGA. The DNA of the CDR3 is TGTGCCAGCAGCCTCCCGGGCACAGATACGCAGTATTTT. The encoded protein is CASSLPGTDTQYF.

V usage is TRBV29-1 and J usage is TRBJ1-2; 7 bases fit TRBD1. V lost 7 bases to trimming and J lost 4 bases; unmatched junction nucleotides: 12. Germline V CDR1 and CDR2: SQVTM, ANQGSEA. The CDR3 extends over 14 amino acids. The CDR3 nucleotides read TGCAGCGCCGAAGGGACAGAGAACTTCTATGGCTACACCTTC. The encoded protein is CSAEGTENFYGYTF.

The chain carries TRBV11-2 and TRBJ1-6, with 7 positions matching TRBD1. The CDR3 contains 14 residues. With V trimmed by 8 bases and J by 7 bases, 8 bases remained unmatched. CDR1 is SGHAT, CDR2 FQNNGV, per germline. The CDR3 protein is CASRRGTANSPLHF. CDR3 nucleotide sequence: TGTGCCAGCCGACGAGGGACAGCAAATTCACCCCTCCACTTT. Supplemented by reference TRBV11-2 and TRBJ1-6, the full variable domain reads EAGVAQSPRYKIIEKRQSVAFWCNPISGHATLYWYQQILGQGPKLLIQFQNNGVVDDSQLPKDRFSAERLKGVDSTLKIQPAKLEDSAVYLCASRRGTANSPLHFGNGTRLTVT.

The chain is built from TRBV6-5 and TRBJ1-2; TRBD1 might be the D (6 bases). V was shortened by 6 bases and J by 5 bases, with 16 bases between the two germline ends. The CDR3 is 14 amino acids. CDR1 and CDR2 from the germline V gene are MNHEY and SVGAGI. The DNA of the CDR3 is TGTGCCAGCAGAGGGGGGGACGGGTTATATGGCTACACCTTC. Translated: CASRGGDGLYGYTF.

The rearrangement uses TRBV6-6 and TRBJ2-1; 9 positions agree with TRBD2. The germline CDR1 and CDR2 sequences are MNHNY and SVGAGI (reference sequence). This CDR3 spans 15 amino acids. V trimming: 5 bases; J trimming: 1 base; junction bases outside the gene matches: 3. The CDR3 DNA reads as TGTGCCAGCAGTCTGACTAGCGGATCCTACAATGAGCAGTTCTTC. Protein sequence: CASSLTSGSYNEQFF.

This clone has only a few counts. The chain carries TRBV7-8 and TRBJ2-7; 11 nucleotides align to TRBD2. This CDR3 comprises 14 residues. The V gene end was trimmed by 4 bases and the J gene end by 4 bases; junction bases not matched to a gene: 3. CDR1 and CDR2 (germline): SGHVS, FQNEAQ. The CDR3 loop is CASSSGLADYEQYF. For the CDR3, the DNA is TGTGCCAGCAGCTCGGGACTAGCGGATTACGAGCAGTACTTC.